The rows below give T cell receptor beta chains drawn from one sample of a study of OX40 agonist ivuxolimab in advanced cancers. Sequencing used immunoSEQ multiplex PCR; TCRdb keeps in-frame clones, though not all of them. The sample consists of some 41,000 clones, about 85% of them appearing once. This material consisted of CD4+ or CD8+ T cells sorted from blood, taken in a trial of the OX40 agonist ivuxolimab. These receptors originate from an adult with an advanced solid tumor such as melanoma, head and neck, liver or kidney cancer. Each CDR3 is given with its conserved first and last residue. Fields, in order: CDR3 length, J gene, D gene, clone size, V gene, CDR3 DNA, CDR3 protein. A D gene is named only where the DNA matches it firmly. Part of the rows lack a size; the others show once, few, many or a class for expanded clones.

11 | TRBJ2-7 | NA | NA | TRBV29-1 | TGCAGCGTTTCCAGCCAAAACGAGCAGTACTTC | CSVSSQNEQYF
17 | TRBJ2-3 | NA | NA | TRBV4-3 | TGCGCCAGCAGCCAAGAAGAGGTTCAGGGCTACACAGATACGCAGTATTTT | CASSQEEVQGYTDTQYF
16 | TRBJ1-4 | NA | NA | TRBV12-5 | TGTGCTAGTGGATTTGTTGCGGGACGGGGGAATGAAAAACTGTTTTTT | CASGFVAGRGNEKLFF
13 | TRBJ1-6 | NA | NA | TRBV27 | TGTGCCAGCAGTTCTCGGGACGATTCACCCCTCCACTTT | CASSSRDDSPLHF
14 | TRBJ1-5 | TRBD1 | NA | TRBV6-6 | TGTGCCAGCACCCCGGGACAGGGGAATCAGCCCCAGCATTTT | CASTPGQGNQPQHF
14 | TRBJ1-1 | NA | NA | TRBV6-5 | TGTGCCAGCAGTCCCGGACAGAGGAACACTGAAGCTTTCTTT | CASSPGQRNTEAFF
16 | TRBJ2-1 | TRBD2 | NA | TRBV12-5 | TGTGCTAGTGGTTTGGGTAGCGGGGGGGCCTACAATGAGCAGTTCTTC | CASGLGSGGAYNEQFF
15 | TRBJ2-7 | TRBD1 | NA | TRBV6-5 | TGTGCCAGCAGGCTTACAGGGGGCGACTCCTACGAGCAGTACTTC | CASRLTGGDSYEQYF
18 | TRBJ2-7 | TRBD2 | NA | TRBV7-9 | TGTGCCAGCAGCTTAGGGACTAGCGGGAGCTCGATCTCCTACGAGCAGTACTTC | CASSLGTSGSSISYEQYF
18 | TRBJ2-3 | TRBD2 | NA | TRBV7-2 | TGTGCCAGCAGCTTCGGGGAACCGGGACTAGCGGGGGGTGATACGCAGTATTTT | CASSFGEPGLAGGDTQYF
16 | TRBJ1-3 | TRBD1 | NA | TRBV7-9 | TGTGCCAGCAGCCTCGGGACAGGGGGTATTTTAGACACCATATATTTT | CASSLGTGGILDTIYF
12 | TRBJ1-1 | NA | few | TRBV12-5 | TGTGCTAGTGGTTTGTCGGGTACTGAAGCTTTCTTT | CASGLSGTEAFF
11 | TRBJ1-6 | NA | NA | TRBV6-1 | TGTGCCATTAAGTCAGGCTTAAGTGAGTACTTT | CAIKSGLSEYF
17 | TRBJ2-5 | TRBD2 | NA | TRBV4-1 | TGCGCCAGCAGGGGGACTAGCGGGAGGGATCTTCGAGAGACCCAGTACTTC | CASRGTSGRDLRETQYF
16 | TRBJ2-1 | NA | once | TRBV27 | TGTGCCAGCAGTCGGCAGGCGTTTAGCTCCTACAATGAGCAGTTCTTC | CASSRQAFSSYNEQFF
10 | TRBJ1-2 | NA | NA | TRBV2 | TGTGCCAGCAGTTTATATTCAGGTCCCTTC | CASSLYSGPF
13 | TRBJ1-1 | TRBD1 | once | TRBV29-1 | TGCAGCGCCATACAGGGGGCCGGTACTGAAGCTTTCTTT | CSAIQGAGTEAFF
15 | TRBJ2-3 | NA | NA | TRBV4-1 | TGCGCCAGCAGCCCCAGGGACTCTGGGGCAGATACGCAGTATTTT | CASSPRDSGADTQYF
15 | TRBJ1-1 | TRBD1 | NA | TRBV5-1 | TGCGCCAGCAGCGCCGTGGACAGGGTATGGACTGAAGCTTTCTTT | CASSAVDRVWTEAFF
14 | TRBJ2-2 | NA | NA | TRBV6-5 | TGTGCCAGCAGTTATGGCTTAAACACCGGGGAGCTGTTTTTT | CASSYGLNTGELFF